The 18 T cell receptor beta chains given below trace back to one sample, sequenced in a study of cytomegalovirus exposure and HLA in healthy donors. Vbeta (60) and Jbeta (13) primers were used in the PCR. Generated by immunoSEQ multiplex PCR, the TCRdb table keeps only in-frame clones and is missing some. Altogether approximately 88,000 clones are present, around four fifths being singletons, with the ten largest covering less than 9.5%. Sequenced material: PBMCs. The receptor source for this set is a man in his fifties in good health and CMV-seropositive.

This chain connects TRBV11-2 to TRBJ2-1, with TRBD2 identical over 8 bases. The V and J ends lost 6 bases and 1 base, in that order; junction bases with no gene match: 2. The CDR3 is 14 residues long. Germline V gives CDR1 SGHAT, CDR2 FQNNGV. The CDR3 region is CASRSSGSYNEQFF. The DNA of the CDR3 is TGTGCCAGCAGGTCTAGCGGGTCCTACAATGAGCAGTTCTTC. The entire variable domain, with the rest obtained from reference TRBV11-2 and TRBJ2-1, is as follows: EAGVAQSPRYKIIEKRQSVAFWCNPISGHATLYWYQQILGQGPKLLIQFQNNGVVDDSQLPKDRFSAERLKGVDSTLKIQPAKLEDSAVYLCASRSSGSYNEQFFGPGTRLTVL.

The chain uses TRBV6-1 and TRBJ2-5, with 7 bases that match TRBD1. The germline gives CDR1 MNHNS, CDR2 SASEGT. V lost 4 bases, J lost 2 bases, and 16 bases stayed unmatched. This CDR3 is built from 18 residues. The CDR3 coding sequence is TGTGCCAGCAGTGTCCCTCCTGGTCTAGGACAGGCTCAAGAGACCCAGTACTTC. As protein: CASSVPPGLGQAQETQYF.

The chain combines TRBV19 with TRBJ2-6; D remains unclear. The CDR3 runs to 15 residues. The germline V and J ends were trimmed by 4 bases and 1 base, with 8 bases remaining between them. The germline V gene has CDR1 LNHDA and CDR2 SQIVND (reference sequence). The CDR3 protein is CASSNPASGANVLTF. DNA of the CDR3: TGTGCCAGTAGTAACCCAGCGTCTGGGGCCAACGTCCTGACTTTC.

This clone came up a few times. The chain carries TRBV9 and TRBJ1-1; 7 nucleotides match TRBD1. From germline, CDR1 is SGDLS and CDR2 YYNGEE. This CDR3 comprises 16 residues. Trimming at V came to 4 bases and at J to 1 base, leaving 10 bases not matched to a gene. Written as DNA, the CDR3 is TGTGCCAGCAGCTCCGTAGGGGGCAGGACGAACACTGAAGCTTTCTTT. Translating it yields CASSSVGGRTNTEAFF.

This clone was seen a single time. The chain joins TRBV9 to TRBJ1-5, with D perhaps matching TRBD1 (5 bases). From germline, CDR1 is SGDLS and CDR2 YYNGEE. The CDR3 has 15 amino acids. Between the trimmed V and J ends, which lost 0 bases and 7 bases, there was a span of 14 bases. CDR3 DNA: TGTGCCAGCAGCGTAGGATTCGGGGGGGAGCAGCCCCAGCATTTT. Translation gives CASSVGFGGEQPQHF.

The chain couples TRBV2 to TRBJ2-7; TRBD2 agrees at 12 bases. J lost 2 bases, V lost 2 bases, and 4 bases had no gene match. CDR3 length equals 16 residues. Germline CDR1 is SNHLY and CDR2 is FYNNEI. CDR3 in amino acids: CASSEITSGGPYEQYF. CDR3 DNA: TGTGCCAGCAGTGAAATAACTAGCGGGGGGCCCTACGAGCAGTACTTC.

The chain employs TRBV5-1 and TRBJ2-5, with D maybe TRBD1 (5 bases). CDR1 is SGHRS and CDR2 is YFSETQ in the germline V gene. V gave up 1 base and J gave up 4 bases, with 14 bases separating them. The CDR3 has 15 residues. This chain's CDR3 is CASSLRRQGIETQYF. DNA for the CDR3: TGCGCCAGCAGCTTGAGAAGGCAGGGAATAGAGACCCAGTACTTC. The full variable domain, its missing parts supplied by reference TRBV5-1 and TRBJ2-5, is KAGVTQTPRYLIKTRGQQVTLSCSPISGHRSVSWYQQTPGQGLQFLFEYFSETQRNKGNFPGRFSGRQFSNSRSEMNVSTLELGDSALYLCASSLRRQGIETQYFGPGTRLLVL.

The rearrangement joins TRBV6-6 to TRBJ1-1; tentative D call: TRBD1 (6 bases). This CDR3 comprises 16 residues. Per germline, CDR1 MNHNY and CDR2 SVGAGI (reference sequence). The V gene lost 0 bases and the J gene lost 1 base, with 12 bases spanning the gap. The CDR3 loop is CASSYSPTGTNTEAFF. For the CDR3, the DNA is TGTGCCAGCAGTTACTCGCCGACAGGCACGAACACTGAAGCTTTCTTT.

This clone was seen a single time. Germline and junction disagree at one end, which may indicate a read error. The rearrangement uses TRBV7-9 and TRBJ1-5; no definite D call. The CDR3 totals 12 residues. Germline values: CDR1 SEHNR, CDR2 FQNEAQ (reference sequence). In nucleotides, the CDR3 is TGTTCCAGCAGTCGAGGGAATCAGCCCCAGCATTTT. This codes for CSSSRGNQPQHF.

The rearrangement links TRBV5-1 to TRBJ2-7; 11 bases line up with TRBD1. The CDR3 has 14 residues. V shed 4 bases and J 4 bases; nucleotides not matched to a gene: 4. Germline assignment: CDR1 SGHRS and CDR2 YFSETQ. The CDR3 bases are TGCGCCAGCAGCGCCGGGACAGGGGGTTACGAGCAGTACTTC. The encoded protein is CASSAGTGGYEQYF.

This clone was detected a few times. Here the CDR3 DNA reads TGTGCCAGCAGTTTAGACCGGGACAGGGGGAATACGCAGTATTTT. It specifies CASSLDRDRGNTQYF. The chain recombines TRBV28 with TRBJ2-3; TRBD1 aligns across 11 bases. The J segment lost 7 bases and the V segment lost 2 bases, leaving 5 bases of the junction unmatched. The germline V gene encodes CDR1 MDHEN and CDR2 SYDVKM. The CDR3 runs to 15 residues.

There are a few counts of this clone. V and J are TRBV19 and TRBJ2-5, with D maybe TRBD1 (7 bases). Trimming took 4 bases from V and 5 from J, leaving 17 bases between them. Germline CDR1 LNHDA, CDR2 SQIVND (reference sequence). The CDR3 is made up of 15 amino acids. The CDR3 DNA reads TGTGCCAGTAGTAATTACAGGGGACGGGGGGAGACCCAGTACTTC. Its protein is CASSNYRGRGETQYF. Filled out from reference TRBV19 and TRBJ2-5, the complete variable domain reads DGGITQSPKYLFRKEGQNVTLSCEQNLNHDAMYWYRQDPGQGLRLIYYSQIVNDFQKGDIAEGYSVSREKKESFPLTVTSAQKNPTAFYLCASSNYRGRGETQYFGPGTRLLVL.

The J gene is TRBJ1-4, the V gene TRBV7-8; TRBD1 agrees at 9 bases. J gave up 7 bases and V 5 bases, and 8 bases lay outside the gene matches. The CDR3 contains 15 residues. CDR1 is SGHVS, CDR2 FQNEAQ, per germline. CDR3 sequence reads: CASSTTGGKVEKLFF. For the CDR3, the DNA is TGTGCCAGCAGCACTACAGGGGGCAAAGTTGAAAAACTGTTTTTT.

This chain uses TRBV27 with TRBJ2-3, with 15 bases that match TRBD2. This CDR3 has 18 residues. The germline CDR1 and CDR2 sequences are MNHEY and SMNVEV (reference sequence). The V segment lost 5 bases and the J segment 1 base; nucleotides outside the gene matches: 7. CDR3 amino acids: CASSKGTSGGKRTDTQYF. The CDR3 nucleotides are TGTGCCAGCAGTAAAGGGACTAGCGGGGGGAAACGCACAGATACGCAGTATTTT.

This chain's CDR3 is CASSPDRPLDSGAFF. The CDR3 region has the DNA TGTGCCAGCAGTCCAGACAGACCACTTGATAGCGGAGCTTTCTTT. This rearrangement joins TRBV25-1 to TRBJ1-1; perhaps TRBD1 as D (5 bases). Germline V gives CDR1 MGHDK, CDR2 SYGVNS. This CDR3 is built from 15 residues. V was trimmed by 5 bases and J by 10 bases, leaving 23 bases between them.

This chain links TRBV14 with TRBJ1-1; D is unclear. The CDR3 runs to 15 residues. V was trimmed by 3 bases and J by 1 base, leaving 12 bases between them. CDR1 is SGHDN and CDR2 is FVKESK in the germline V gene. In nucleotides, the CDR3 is TGTGCCAGCAGCCAGCACCCGGGAAGGAACACTGAAGCTTTCTTT. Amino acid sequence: CASSQHPGRNTEAFF.

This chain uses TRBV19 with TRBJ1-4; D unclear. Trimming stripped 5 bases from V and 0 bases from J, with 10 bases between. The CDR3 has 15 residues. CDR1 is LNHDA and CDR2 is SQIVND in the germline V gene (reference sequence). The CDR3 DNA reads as TGTGCCAGTAGTGGAGAGAGAGCAACTAATGAAAAACTGTTTTTT. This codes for CASSGERATNEKLFF.

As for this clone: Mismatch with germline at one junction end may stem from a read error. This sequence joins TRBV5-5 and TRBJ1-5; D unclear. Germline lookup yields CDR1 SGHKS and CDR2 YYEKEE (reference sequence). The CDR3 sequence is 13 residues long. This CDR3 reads CASSRDNNQPQNF. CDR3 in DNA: TGTGCCAGCAGCCGCGACAACAATCAGCCCCAGAATTTT.